Sequencing of this T cell receptor beta chain was carried out in a study of cytomegalovirus exposure and HLA in healthy donors. About the study: The 120 million or so unique TCR beta sequences, from about 179 million T cells, were found by an earlier analysis.

This clone turned up a few times. What it binds is not known. General study points: Rarity marked most TCR sequences, yet some public TCRs occurred in many donors. Later analysis identified a missense DCLRE1C variant that was linked to TCR beta V- and J-gene trimming. Follow-up analysis found HLA locus-dependent TCR association rates, highest for DRB1 and lowest for HLA-C.

Use of 60 Vbeta and 13 Jbeta primers characterized the PCR. Here immunoSEQ multiplex PCR was the method, and the copy in TCRdb shows in-frame clones only, minus some. The sample includes 80,000 or so clones, roughly 70% seen only once; the top ten take 4.9%. The CDR3 totals 14 residues. Per the germline V gene, CDR1 is SGHTA and CDR2 is FQGNSA. After removal of 5 bases from V and 7 bases from J, the junction contained 10 bases not matched to a gene. J is TRBJ2-7 and V is TRBV7-2; TRBD2 matches at 8 bases. The source is a man in his 60s in good health and CMV-seropositive. Input material: PBMCs. The CDR3 DNA follows: TGTGCCAGCAGCCCGGGGGGGGGAGGGTATGAGCAGTACTTC. Amino acid sequence: CASSPGGGGYEQYF.